Listed here are 24 T cell receptor beta chains from one sample, sequenced in a study of blood T cell repertoires in COVID-19. Sequencing used immunoSEQ multiplex PCR; TCRdb keeps in-frame clones, though not all of them. The sample records approximately 200,000 clones, around 88% being singletons. Sequencing was done on a sample of peripheral blood. The source of these receptors is a man aged 18 to 30 with active or convalescent COVID-19.

This rearrangement joins TRBV12-3 or TRBV12-4 to TRBJ1-1; 9 nucleotides line up with TRBD1. The CDR3 spans 13 residues. The trim removed 8 bases at V and 8 bases at J, leaving 9 bases unmatched. The CDR3 protein is CASGPDRGMEAFF. DNA for the CDR3: TGTGCCAGCGGACCAGACAGGGGGATGGAAGCTTTCTTT.

J is TRBJ1-3 and V is TRBV27; no clear D gene. CDR1 and CDR2 (germline): MNHEY, SMNVEV (reference sequence). The CDR3 has 16 residues. Trimming removed 3 bases at V and 0 bases at J, with 12 bases between. CDR3 sequence (DNA): TGTGCCAGCAGTTTTCTCCGGGTCTACTCTGGAAACACCATATATTTT. This codes for CASSFLRVYSGNTIYF.

The chain has TRBV4-1 and TRBJ2-2; TRBD2 aligns across 12 bases. V was clipped by 3 bases and J by 0 bases; unmatched bases: 8. This CDR3 has 19 amino acids. From germline, CDR1 is MGHRA and CDR2 YSYEKL. The chain's CDR3 is CASSQDELAGGSNTGELFF. CDR3 DNA sequence: TGCGCCAGCAGCCAGGATGAACTAGCGGGAGGATCGAACACCGGGGAGCTGTTTTTT.

CDR3 sequence: CASSGEFSNQPQHF. The CDR3 bases are TGTGCCAGTAGCGGAGAATTTAGCAATCAGCCCCAGCATTTT. The V gene is TRBV19, the J gene TRBJ1-5; D is unclear. CDR3 length: 14 amino acids. Germline CDR1 is LNHDA and CDR2 is SQIVND (reference sequence). V lost 6 bases, J lost 0 bases, and 9 bases lay in between.

This clone appeared many times. The chain carries TRBV6-5 and TRBJ1-1; D is ambiguous. V gave up 10 bases and J gave up 5 bases, with 8 bases separating them. Germline V gene data show CDR1 as MNHEY and CDR2 as SVGAGI. This CDR3 is 10 amino acids long. The CDR3 bases are TGTGCCACCCATCGGACTGAAGCTTTCTTT. This gives the protein CATHRTEAFF.

DNA for the CDR3: TGTGCCTGGATCCTACCGGGGTTGGGAAACACCATATATTTT. This translates into CAWILPGLGNTIYF. The chain links TRBV30 to TRBJ1-3; the D is unclear. Germline V lookup: CDR1 GTSNPN, CDR2 SVGIG (reference sequence). This CDR3 spans 14 amino acids. V dropped 4 bases and J dropped 4 bases, with 14 bases sitting between them.

The genes are TRBV6-2 or TRBV6-3 and TRBJ1-2; D not certain. Deletions cut 2 bases from V and 6 bases from J, with 13 bases between. CDR1 is MNHEY, CDR2 SVGEGT, per germline. The CDR3 contains 14 residues. The CDR3 sequence: CASSYLGETDGYTF. The CDR3 coding sequence is TGTGCCAGCAGTTACCTCGGGGAGACGGATGGCTACACCTTC.

This clone was recorded once. V and J are TRBV5-4 and TRBJ2-7, with 7 positions matching TRBD1. V shed 4 bases and J 5 bases; nucleotides not matched to a gene: 9. Germline-derived CDR1 and CDR2 are SGHNT and YYREEE (reference sequence). This CDR3 comprises 14 residues. CDR3 sequence (DNA): TGTGCCAGCAGCGTGACAGGGATTGGACACGAGCAGTACTTC. It encodes CASSVTGIGHEQYF.

CDR3 nucleotides: TGTGCCAGCAGCCAATTTCTAGCAAGCTACGAGCAGTACTTC. This encodes CASSQFLASYEQYF. The V and J genes are TRBV3-1 (or the pseudogene TRBV3-2) and TRBJ2-7, with TRBD2 as a possible D gene (5 bases). Trimming pared 2 bases from V and 3 bases from J, leaving 11 bases between. CDR3 length: 14 amino acids. Germline V gene sequence: CDR1 LGHDT, CDR2 YNNKEL (reference sequence).

Turning to this clone: The same CDR3 is also encoded by other DNA sequences in this sample. The chain has TRBV30 and TRBJ1-1; no clear D. V dropped 0 bases and J dropped 2 bases, with 7 bases sitting between them. The CDR3 covers 13 residues. CDR1 is GTSNPN, CDR2 SVGIG, per germline (reference sequence). The CDR3 nucleotides are TGTGCCTGGAGTGTGGAGGGAAACACTGAAGCTTTCTTT. Translation gives CAWSVEGNTEAFF.

V is TRBV19 and J is TRBJ1-4, with 8 bases matching TRBD1. Trimming at V came to 4 bases and at J to 8 bases, leaving 12 bases not matched to a gene. This CDR3 has 16 amino acids. The germline CDR1 and CDR2 sequences are LNHDA and SQIVND (reference sequence). The CDR3 loop is CASSTRPGTGEEKLFF. The CDR3 nucleotides read TGTGCCAGTAGTACCCGTCCCGGGACAGGCGAGGAAAAACTGTTTTTT.

The J gene is TRBJ1-2, the V gene TRBV20-1, with TRBD1 as a possible D gene (6 bases). V was trimmed by 3 bases and J by 4 bases, leaving 18 bases between them. Germline CDR1 reads DFQATT; CDR2 reads SNEGSKA (reference sequence). The CDR3 totals 15 residues. CDR3 sequence: CSASPGAGAGYGYTF. Written as DNA, the CDR3 is TGCAGTGCTAGTCCCGGGGCAGGGGCAGGCTATGGCTACACCTTC.

Only one count was recorded for this clone. The chain recombines TRBV15 with TRBJ1-2; D is unresolved. Germline values: CDR1 LNHNV, CDR2 YYDKDF (reference sequence). The CDR3 extends over 12 amino acids. V was shortened by 2 bases and J by 8 bases, with 9 bases between the two germline ends. CDR3 DNA sequence: TGTGCCACCAGCAGACACGTCGAGGGCTACACCTTC. Amino acids: CATSRHVEGYTF.

The chain carries TRBV6-5 and TRBJ1-1, with a tentative D call TRBD1 (5 bases). From germline, CDR1 is MNHEY and CDR2 SVGAGI. The CDR3 is 14 residues long. Trimming removed 7 bases at V and 0 bases at J, with 12 bases between. This CDR3 reads CASNSGIMNTEAFF. The CDR3 nucleotides read TGTGCCAGCAATTCAGGGATTATGAACACTGAAGCTTTCTTT.

This rearrangement joins TRBV9 to TRBJ2-2; 7 bases are a match to TRBD1. The CDR3 totals 16 residues. Germline V gene data show CDR1 as SGDLS and CDR2 as YYNGEE. V shed 4 bases and J 7 bases; nucleotides not matched to a gene: 13. CDR3 amino acids: CASSTRDRVWDGELFF. The CDR3 nucleotides read TGTGCCAGCAGCACCCGTGACAGGGTGTGGGACGGGGAGCTGTTTTTT.

This sequence joins TRBV4-1 and TRBJ1-5; TRBD1 is a possible D gene (5 bases). The CDR3 loop spans 16 amino acids. Trimming left V 0 bases short and J 5 bases short, with 14 bases between. Germline V CDR1 and CDR2: MGHRA, YSYEKL. The CDR3 DNA reads TGCGCCAGCAGCCAAGATCAGGGCGTAGGAGATCAGCCCCAGCATTTT. Amino acids: CASSQDQGVGDQPQHF.

In its sample, this clone was seen a few times. V and J are TRBV10-3 and TRBJ2-5; TRBD2 matches at 10 bases. The CDR3 consists of 14 residues. J lost 1 base, V lost 11 bases, and 7 bases had no gene match. The germline V gene has CDR1 ENHRY and CDR2 SYGVKD. Here the CDR3 reads CASKREGSQETQYF. The DNA for the CDR3 is TGTGCCTCCAAGCGGGAGGGGTCCCAAGAGACCCAGTACTTC.

This clone occurred once. The chain has TRBV9 and TRBJ2-5; the match to TRBD2 covers 11 bases. The CDR3 runs 15 residues. Germline CDR1 reads SGDLS; CDR2 reads YYNGEE. After removal of 3 bases from V and 5 bases from J, the junction contained 6 bases not matched to a gene. CDR3 nucleotide sequence: TGTGCCAGCAGCGCCTCTAGCGGGAGGTTGGAGACCCAGTACTTC. It codes for CASSASSGRLETQYF.

This clone was counted many times. The chain links TRBV2 to TRBJ1-2; D unclear. Trimming took off 7 bases at V and 8 bases at J, with 11 bases between the two ends. CDR3 length: 11 residues. CDR1 SNHLY and CDR2 FYNNEI come from the germline V gene. The CDR3 coding sequence is TGTGCCAGCACGGTGGACTCCGGCTACACCTTC. This translates into CASTVDSGYTF. The full variable domain, in which reference TRBV2 and TRBJ1-2 provide the parts outside the CDR3, is EPEVTQTPSHQVTQMGQEVILRCVPISNHLYFYWYRQILGQKVEFLVSFYNNEISEKSEIFDDQFSVERPDGSNFTLKIRSTKLEDSAMYFCASTVDSGYTFGSGTRLTVV.

The chain employs TRBV6-1 and TRBJ1-2; D gene uncertain. This CDR3 region has 15 residues. Germline CDR1 is MNHNS and CDR2 is SASEGT. V was pared by 2 bases and J by 4 bases, with 14 bases between. CDR3 in amino acids: CASSELPHGVYGYTF. CDR3 nucleotide sequence: TGTGCCAGCAGTGAACTCCCGCACGGTGTCTATGGCTACACCTTC.

This sequence joins TRBV13 and TRBJ2-3; 11 nucleotides line up with TRBD2. The CDR3 totals 19 residues. CDR1 is PRHDT, CDR2 FYEKMQ, per germline (reference sequence). V lost 4 bases and J lost 2; bases outside the gene matches: 14. Written as DNA, the CDR3 is TGTGCCAGCAGCTCCCTCCCTCTACTAGCGGGAGCGAACACAGATACGCAGTATTTT. Residues: CASSSLPLLAGANTDTQYF.

This chain uses TRBV24-1 with TRBJ2-3, with 7 bases aligning to TRBD2. The J segment lost 10 bases and the V segment lost 4 bases, leaving 7 bases of the junction unmatched. The CDR3 length is 13 residues. Germline CDR1 and CDR2: KGHDR and SFDVKD. CDR3 in DNA: TGTGCCACCAGTGAGCCGCGGGAGTCGGCGCAGTATTTT. Protein product: CATSEPRESAQYF.

V usage is TRBV7-9 and J usage is TRBJ2-7, with 8 bases aligning to TRBD2. Germline loops: CDR1 SEHNR, CDR2 FQNEAQ (reference sequence). Trimming removed 3 bases from V and 6 bases from J; junction bases left unmatched: 7. The CDR3 runs 14 residues. Here the CDR3 reads CASSFSGKAFEQYF. DNA of the CDR3: TGTGCCAGCAGCTTTAGCGGGAAGGCTTTCGAGCAGTACTTC.

V gene TRBV29-1 combines with J gene TRBJ2-4; D is possibly TRBD1 (5 bases). V was trimmed by 6 bases and J by 8 bases, leaving 14 bases between them. Germline CDR1 and CDR2: SQVTM and ANQGSEA. The CDR3 totals 12 residues. This chain's CDR3 is CSVAHTGDIQYF. The CDR3 bases are TGCAGCGTCGCCCATACAGGAGACATTCAGTACTTC.